These 27 T cell receptor beta chains came from one sample sequenced in a study of T-cell reconstitution after alpha-beta-depleted transplantation in children (dated by TCRdb to 2015 to 2016). Library generation was performed with PCR. Reads for this sample came from an Illumina HiSeq 2500. Molecular barcoding was employed in the preparation of TCR libraries, with unique molecular identifiers being used to normalize TCRbeta repertoire quantification. The raw public data were reprocessed by TCRdb itself: fastp quality trimming at Q25, MiXCR clonotype calling, in-frame beta chains only. Every entry covers one CDR3 protein and lists the most common genes and DNA from its rows. This sample comprises 150,000 to 200,000 distinct CDR3 sequences, approximately 6.6% of them detected only once. Of the sample, 3% to 3.5% falls within the top ten clones. This sample comprised PBMCs from the stem cell graft donor, obtained from the stem cell graft. The origin of the receptors is a human donor who donated a stem cell graft to a child with Wiskott-Aldrich syndrome.

This clonotype was seen repeatedly, ten times or more. J is TRBJ1-1 and V is TRBV28; no firm D call. Trimming stripped 5 bases from V and 2 bases from J, with 3 bases between. Germline V CDR1 and CDR2: MDHEN, SYDVKM. The CDR3 consists of 11 residues. CDR3 DNA sequence: TGTGCCAGCAGTATCAACACTGAAGCTTTCTTT. It encodes CASSINTEAFF.

This clonotype was counted many times. The rearrangement links TRBV20-1 to TRBJ2-1; perhaps TRBD1 as D (8 bases). Germline CDR1 is DFQATT and CDR2 is SNEGSKA (reference sequence). Trimming took 4 bases from V and 1 from J, leaving 14 bases between them. The CDR3 totals 15 residues. In DNA form, the CDR3 reads TGCAGTGCTACACAGGGGGGACTATCCTACAATGAGCAGTTCTTC. It is translated as CSATQGGLSYNEQFF.

Many counts were recorded for this clonotype. This rearrangement joins TRBV29-1 to TRBJ2-1; 7 bases line up with TRBD1. The CDR3 is 12 amino acids. The V gene's germline CDR1 is SQVTM and CDR2 ANQGSEA. The trim removed 3 bases at V and 8 bases at J, leaving 4 bases unmatched. In DNA, the CDR3 is TGCAGCGTTGAGGGGACAGCCCATGAGCAGTTCTTC. Amino acid sequence: CSVEGTAHEQFF.

This clonotype was picked up many times. The rearrangement links TRBV30 to TRBJ2-7; D is ambiguous. This CDR3 region has 14 residues. V lost 5 bases and J lost 2, with 16 bases in between. Germline values: CDR1 GTSNPN, CDR2 SVGIG (reference sequence). The CDR3 spells CAWGPLVRAYEQYF. CDR3 nucleotides: TGTGCCTGGGGGCCTCTTGTTAGAGCCTACGAGCAGTACTTC.

This clonotype was counted at least ten times. The chain is built from TRBV29-1 and TRBJ2-5; no clear D. CDR3 length: 11 residues. Per the germline V gene, CDR1 is SQVTM and CDR2 is ANQGSEA. Trimming shortened V by 6 bases and J by 10 bases, and 15 bases separated the two germline ends. This chain's CDR3 is CSVATPRNQYF. The CDR3 coding sequence is TGCAGCGTCGCCACTCCCCGTAACCAGTACTTC.

The chain carries TRBV5-1 and TRBJ2-7; D perhaps matches TRBD2 (5 bases). Between the trimmed V and J ends, which lost 3 bases and 0 bases, there was a span of 7 bases. This CDR3 comprises 13 residues. The germline CDR1 and CDR2 sequences are SGHRS and YFSETQ. This chain's CDR3 is CASSSGVSYEQYF. CDR3 DNA: TGCGCCAGCAGCTCCGGGGTCTCCTACGAGCAGTACTTC.

This clonotype was seen repeatedly, ten times or more. This chain links TRBV20-1 with TRBJ2-3; D may be TRBD1 (6 bases). The CDR3 contains 14 residues. Trimming cost V 0 bases and J 1 base, with 8 bases left between them. In germline, CDR1 is DFQATT, CDR2 SNEGSKA (reference sequence). CDR3 residues: CSARERTGTDTQYF. Written as DNA, the CDR3 is TGCAGTGCTAGAGAGAGGACAGGCACAGATACGCAGTATTTT.

This chain connects TRBV25-1 to TRBJ1-2, with D perhaps matching TRBD1 (5 bases). The CDR3 has 17 residues. Germline CDR1 is MGHDK and CDR2 is SYGVNS. V lost 1 base and J lost 5, with 20 bases in between. The CDR3: CASSEWEGTSRIYGYTF. DNA for the CDR3: TGTGCCAGCAGTGAATGGGAGGGGACCTCCAGAATTTATGGCTACACCTTC.

This clonotype was counted at least ten times. The chain is built from TRBV20-1 and TRBJ2-5; tentative D call: TRBD2 (5 bases). V was trimmed by 5 bases and J by 4 bases, leaving 14 bases between them. The CDR3 extends over 13 amino acids. Germline CDR1 reads DFQATT; CDR2 reads SNEGSKA (reference sequence). CDR3 DNA: TGCAGTGCTCATTCGGGGTTGACAGAGACCCAGTACTTC. Translation gives CSAHSGLTETQYF.

This clonotype was picked up many times. This chain's CDR3 is CASSLSAGGETQYF. CDR3 bases: TGTGCCAGCAGCTTGTCCGCAGGAGGGGAGACCCAGTACTTC. J is TRBJ2-5 and V is TRBV5-6; tentatively, D is TRBD2 (6 bases). Trimming stripped 1 base from V and 5 bases from J, with 12 bases between. Per germline, CDR1 SGHDT and CDR2 YYEEEE. The CDR3 is 14 amino acids.

This clonotype occurred many times. This chain links TRBV6-5 with TRBJ2-5; no firm D call. The CDR3 runs 14 residues. The germline CDR1 and CDR2 sequences are MNHEY and SVGAGI. V lost 2 bases and J 1 base, leaving 8 bases between the germline ends. The CDR3 region has the DNA TGTGCCAGCAGTTACGGGCAGACCCAAGAGACCCAGTACTTC. Its protein is CASSYGQTQETQYF.

This clonotype was counted a few times. V and J are TRBV7-9 and TRBJ2-1; D not resolved. Germline CDR1 SEHNR, CDR2 FQNEAQ (reference sequence). This CDR3 is 12 amino acids long. The V gene lost 4 bases and the J gene lost 6 bases, with 7 bases spanning the gap. The CDR3 sequence: CASSSVVNEQFF. The CDR3 bases are TGTGCCAGCAGCTCGGTTGTCAATGAGCAGTTCTTC.

This clonotype was picked up many times. V is TRBV20-1 and J is TRBJ2-5, with 14 nucleotides matching TRBD2. V dropped 6 bases and J dropped 5; count of bases not matched to a gene: 8. Germline V gene data show CDR1 as DFQATT and CDR2 as SNEGSKA (reference sequence). The CDR3 has 15 residues. CDR3 loop: CSALTSGGAWETQYF. CDR3 DNA sequence: TGCAGTGCGCTGACTAGCGGGGGGGCTTGGGAGACCCAGTACTTC.

This clonotype came up many times. V and J are TRBV12-3 or TRBV12-4 and TRBJ1-1; a possible D gene is TRBD1 (6 bases). The V and J ends lost 7 bases and 1 base respectively, with 13 bases between them. The CDR3 is made up of 14 amino acids. The CDR3 nucleotides are TGTGCCAGCACCCTAGGGACATCGAACACTGAAGCTTTCTTT. Translating it yields CASTLGTSNTEAFF.

This clonotype appeared many times. V gene TRBV5-1 combines with J gene TRBJ2-2, with D unclear. This CDR3 has 15 residues. Trimming took 2 bases from V and 2 from J, leaving 10 bases between them. Germline V gene data show CDR1 as SGHRS and CDR2 as YFSETQ. The CDR3 region has the DNA TGCGCCAGCAGCTTCGCACCTCCCAACACCGGGGAGCTGTTTTTT. As protein: CASSFAPPNTGELFF.

A few counts support this clonotype. The rearrangement joins TRBV30 to TRBJ2-3; D gene uncertain. The germline gives CDR1 GTSNPN, CDR2 SVGIG (reference sequence). The CDR3 loop spans 12 amino acids. Trimming took off 3 bases at V and 6 bases at J, with 10 bases between the two ends. Here the CDR3 reads CAWSANKDTQYF. In DNA, the CDR3 is TGTGCCTGGAGCGCCAACAAGGATACGCAGTATTTT. Full variable domain (remainder filled in from reference TRBV30 and TRBJ2-3): SQTIHQWPATLVQPVGSPLSLECTVEGTSNPNLYWYRQAAGRGLQLLFYSVGIGQISSEVPQNLSASRPQDRQFILSSKKLLLSDSGFYLCAWSANKDTQYFGPGTRLTVL.

At least ten counts were recorded for this clonotype. The rearrangement links TRBV10-3 to TRBJ1-2; no definite D call. CDR1 ENHRY and CDR2 SYGVKD come from the germline V gene. Trimming took 6 bases from V and 0 from J, leaving 17 bases between them. This CDR3 comprises 16 residues. This chain's CDR3 is CAIRFTGSGTNYGYTF. CDR3 DNA sequence: TGTGCCATCAGGTTCACGGGGTCTGGGACTAACTATGGCTACACCTTC.

In this sample, this clonotype turned up many times. The chain uses TRBV11-2 and TRBJ2-3, with 16 bases lining up with TRBD2. Looked up from germline, CDR1 is SGHAT and CDR2 is FQNNGV. V lost 5 bases to trimming and J lost 5 bases; unmatched junction nucleotides: 10. This CDR3 contains 18 residues. CDR3 in DNA: TGTGCCAGCAGCATCCGCGCCGGGACTAGCGGGGGGGGAGATACGCAGTATTTT. It is translated as CASSIRAGTSGGGDTQYF.

This chain uses TRBV5-1 with TRBJ1-6; D remains unclear. CDR3 size: 16 residues. The germline V gene has CDR1 SGHRS and CDR2 YFSETQ. V lost 4 bases to trimming and J lost 4 bases, with 15 bases between them. Here the CDR3 reads CASSQEGPGYNSPLHF. Written as DNA, the CDR3 is TGCGCCAGCAGCCAGGAGGGCCCAGGATATAATTCACCCCTCCACTTT.

In its sample, this clonotype was seen many times. The chain carries TRBV12-3 or TRBV12-4 and TRBJ1-3, with D perhaps TRBD1 (6 bases). The germline V and J ends were trimmed by 7 bases and 0 bases, with 16 bases remaining between them. This CDR3 is built from 16 residues. The CDR3 DNA follows: TGTGCCAGCACTCTAGGGGGATTGAACTCTGGAAACACCATATATTTT. It yields the protein CASTLGGLNSGNTIYF.

This clonotype was detected ten times or more. The J gene is TRBJ1-1, the V gene TRBV7-9, with D possibly matching TRBD1 (5 bases). This CDR3 region has 13 residues. Deletions cut 6 bases from V and 1 base from J, with 9 bases between. Looked up from germline, CDR1 is SEHNR and CDR2 is FQNEAQ (reference sequence). CDR3 DNA: TGTGCCAGCAGAATGACAGCGAACACTGAAGCTTTCTTT. Its translation is CASRMTANTEAFF.

This clonotype was observed many times. The chain uses TRBV20-1 and TRBJ1-1; 7 nucleotides agree with TRBD1. The germline V gene encodes CDR1 DFQATT and CDR2 SNEGSKA (reference sequence). The CDR3 runs 14 residues. V lost 3 bases to trimming and J lost 7 bases; unmatched junction nucleotides: 11. CDR3 DNA sequence: TGCAGTGCTAGTTCCGCGACAGGGATGATTGAAGCTTTCTTT. Protein product: CSASSATGMIEAFF.

In this sample, this clonotype turned up many times. The CDR3 loop is CASSQGQGGYGYTF. CDR3 coding DNA: TGCGCCAGCAGCCAAGGACAGGGGGGCTATGGCTACACCTTC. This rearrangement joins TRBV4-3 to TRBJ1-2; 9 bases are shared with TRBD1. V lost 1 base to trimming and J lost 4 bases; unmatched junction nucleotides: 1. Germline CDR1 is LGHNA and CDR2 is YSLEER. The CDR3 extends over 14 amino acids.

This clonotype was seen many times. This chain joins TRBV20-1 and TRBJ2-5; D unclear. V was pared by 1 base and J by 2 bases, with 17 bases between. Germline-derived CDR1 and CDR2 are DFQATT and SNEGSKA (reference sequence). The CDR3 sequence is 16 residues long. The CDR3 sequence is CSARVVQRSVQETQYF. The DNA for the CDR3 is TGCAGTGCTAGAGTGGTACAACGTTCGGTACAAGAGACCCAGTACTTC.

Concerning this clonotype itself: This sequence may be a read error, since a much larger clone differs from it by one base. V usage is TRBV5-1 and J usage is TRBJ2-5; either TRBD1 or TRBD2 may fit D (5 bases each). The CDR3 has 14 residues. Trimming left V 7 bases short and J 3 bases short, with 16 bases between. The V gene's germline CDR1 is SGHRS and CDR2 YFSETQ. CDR3 DNA: TGCGCCAGCGGTCGCTGGGGGAATGAAGAGACCCAGTACTTC. Translated, it gives CASGRWGNEETQYF. The whole variable domain, remainder taken from reference TRBV5-1 and TRBJ2-5, is KAGVTQTPRYLIKTRGQQVTLSCSPISGHRSVSWYQQTPGQGLQFLFEYFSETQRNKGNFPGRFSGRQFSNSRSEMNVSTLELGDSALYLCASGRWGNEETQYFGPGTRLLVL.

Many counts were recorded for this clonotype. The V call is TRBV5-1, the J call TRBJ2-7, with 11 bases lining up with TRBD2. With 5 bases clipped from V and 5 bases from J, the junction kept 12 bases outside the gene matches. The CDR3 loop spans 16 amino acids. Germline loops: CDR1 SGHRS, CDR2 YFSETQ. CDR3 bases: TGCGCCAGCAGTATGGCCCTAGCGGGAGGCCGGGACGAGCAGTACTTC. This codes for CASSMALAGGRDEQYF.

This clonotype was counted at least ten times. The chain is built from TRBV5-5 and TRBJ2-1; TRBD1 aligns across 8 bases. Germline CDR1 and CDR2: SGHKS and YYEKEE (reference sequence). This CDR3 region has 16 residues. Unmatched junction bases numbered 2, after V lost 0 bases and J lost 0 bases. The CDR3 protein is CASSLGDRPSYNEQFF. The CDR3 DNA is TGTGCCAGCAGCTTGGGGGACAGGCCCTCCTACAATGAGCAGTTCTTC.